Presented here are 32 T cell receptor beta chains from one specimen sequenced in a study of blood T cell repertoires in COVID-19. TCRdb keeps only in-frame clones here, not all; method: immunoSEQ multiplex PCR. The data show roughly 280,000 clones, with roughly 88% seen just once and around 10% held by the top ten. Sequenced input: peripheral blood. The receptors shown here come from a woman in her sixties or seventies with acute or convalescent COVID-19.

Worth noting for this clone: Other DNA variants within this sample encode the same CDR3. This chain joins TRBV4-1 and TRBJ1-1; 8 bases map to TRBD1. J was trimmed by 2 bases and V by 3 bases; bases with no gene match: 2. CDR1 and CDR2 (germline): MGHRA, YSYEKL. The CDR3 covers 14 residues. The CDR3 nucleotides read TGCGCCAGCAGCCAGGACAGGGTAAACACTGAAGCTTTCTTT. It translates to CASSQDRVNTEAFF.

The J gene is TRBJ2-1, the V gene TRBV20-1; 9 nucleotides agree with TRBD2. Per germline, CDR1 DFQATT and CDR2 SNEGSKA (reference sequence). J gave up 7 bases and V 6 bases, and 10 bases lay outside the gene matches. CDR3 length: 14 residues. CDR3 bases: TGCAGTGCGAGTAGCGGGGGACGGGGAAATGAGCAGTTCTTC. Protein sequence: CSASSGGRGNEQFF.

The chain couples TRBV3-1 (or the pseudogene TRBV3-2) to TRBJ1-1; D gene unclear. The CDR3 is made up of 15 amino acids. Germline V gene lookup returns CDR1 LGHDT and CDR2 YNNKEL (reference sequence). V dropped 1 base and J dropped 4 bases, with 13 bases sitting between them. For the CDR3, the DNA is TGTGCCAGCAGCCAAGGGAATGGTGGAGGCACTGAAGCTTTCTTT. This codes for CASSQGNGGGTEAFF.

With respect to this clone: The same CDR3 arises from other DNA sequences in this sample as well. The chain joins TRBV29-1 to TRBJ1-1; D is possibly TRBD1 (6 bases). V was trimmed by 6 bases and J by 1 base, leaving 12 bases between them. Germline V lookup: CDR1 SQVTM, CDR2 ANQGSEA. The CDR3 length is 13 residues. The DNA for the CDR3 is TGCAGCGTGGGTACAGGGCGGAACACTGAAGCTTTCTTT. Protein: CSVGTGRNTEAFF.

V gene TRBV11-2 combines with J gene TRBJ2-7, with a tentative D call TRBD2 (5 bases). Germline lookup yields CDR1 SGHAT and CDR2 FQNNGV. The CDR3 loop spans 14 amino acids. V shed 5 bases and J shed 9 bases, with 20 bases lying between them. The CDR3 region has the DNA TGTGCCAGCAGCCAGTTTGTTTTTTTCGAGGGGCAGTACTTC. This codes for CASSQFVFFEGQYF.

This rearrangement joins TRBV6-5 to TRBJ1-3, with D perhaps matching TRBD1 (6 bases). The germline V gene has CDR1 MNHEY and CDR2 SVGAGI. CDR3 length equals 13 residues. The ends were cut back, 11 bases at V and 0 bases at J, with 11 bases in the middle. In nucleotides, the CDR3 is TGTGCCGGCGGGGGGCCCTCTGGAAACACCATATATTTT. Its translation: CAGGGPSGNTIYF.

The chain uses TRBV3-1 (or the pseudogene TRBV3-2) and TRBJ1-2; no clear D. This CDR3 has 13 residues. In germline, CDR1 is LGHDT, CDR2 YNNKEL (reference sequence). V lost 5 bases to trimming and J lost 1 base, with 8 bases between them. DNA of the CDR3: TGTGCCAGCAGCTTTGGCAGTAACTATGGCTACACCTTC. It is translated as CASSFGSNYGYTF.

The chain is built from TRBV12-3 or TRBV12-4 and TRBJ1-1; no firm D call. The CDR3 totals 12 residues. Deletions cut 6 bases from V and 7 bases from J, with 12 bases between. The CDR3 sequence: CASSRGRSEAFF. CDR3 in DNA: TGTGCCAGCAGCCGAGGTAGAAGTGAAGCTTTCTTT.

There are a few counts of this clone. The J gene is TRBJ1-3, the V gene TRBV7-9, with D possibly matching TRBD1 (6 bases). This CDR3 is built from 15 residues. Germline V gene data show CDR1 as SEHNR and CDR2 as FQNEAQ (reference sequence). Trimming left V 4 bases short and J 8 bases short, with 18 bases between. CDR3 coding DNA: TGTGCCAGCAGCTCCTACAGGGTAGTGTGGGACACCATATATTTT. Translated: CASSSYRVVWDTIYF.

The chain employs TRBV19 and TRBJ2-7, with TRBD2 matching 9 bases. Looked up from germline, CDR1 is LNHDA and CDR2 is SQIVND (reference sequence). The V and J ends lost 3 bases and 4 bases, in that order; junction bases with no gene match: 7. This CDR3 has 15 amino acids. For the CDR3, the DNA is TGTGCCAGTAGTATTAGAAGCGGGGGGTCGTACGAGCAGTACTTC. Its protein is CASSIRSGGSYEQYF.

The chain recombines TRBV6-5 with TRBJ2-5; 9 positions agree with TRBD2. Germline CDR1 reads MNHEY; CDR2 reads SVGAGI. The CDR3 totals 15 residues. V was clipped by 6 bases and J by 0 bases; unmatched bases: 5. The CDR3 loop is CASSRGGAHQETQYF. The CDR3 coding sequence is TGTGCCAGCAGCCGCGGGGGGGCTCACCAAGAGACCCAGTACTTC.

The chain combines TRBV28 with TRBJ2-2; D possibly corresponds to TRBD2 (5 bases). Trimming removed 6 bases from V and 7 bases from J, with 12 bases in between. The CDR3 runs to 13 residues. Germline V gene sequence: CDR1 MDHEN, CDR2 SYDVKM. The CDR3 coding sequence is TGTGCCAGCAGCCACAGAGACTACGGGGAGCTGTTTTTT. Its protein product is CASSHRDYGELFF.

This clone was counted once. The chain uses TRBV2 and TRBJ2-5; 7 nucleotides agree with TRBD1. After removal of 8 bases from V and 4 bases from J, the junction contained 7 bases not matched to a gene. Germline-derived CDR1 and CDR2 are SNHLY and FYNNEI. The CDR3 has 13 residues. The CDR3 nucleotides are TGTGCCAGCGGCCGGACAGGCCGAGAGACCCAGTACTTC. It is translated as CASGRTGRETQYF. Using reference TRBV2 and TRBJ2-5 for the parts outside the CDR3, the full variable domain is EPEVTQTPSHQVTQMGQEVILRCVPISNHLYFYWYRQILGQKVEFLVSFYNNEISEKSEIFDDQFSVERPDGSNFTLKIRSTKLEDSAMYFCASGRTGRETQYFGPGTRLLVL.

This clone was seen a few times. The rearrangement joins TRBV12-3 or TRBV12-4 to TRBJ1-1, with a tentative D call TRBD1 (5 bases). V lost 8 bases to trimming and J lost 8 bases, with 15 bases between them. CDR3 length: 12 residues. The CDR3 nucleotides read TGTGCCAGCGATGACAGAATAGGGGAAGCTTTCTTT. It codes for CASDDRIGEAFF.

The chain joins TRBV4-2 to TRBJ1-1; D is unresolved. CDR1 and CDR2 (germline): LGHNA, YNFKEQ. Trimming removed 1 base at V and 3 bases at J, with 18 bases between. The CDR3 has 17 amino acids. CDR3 nucleotides: TGTGCCAGCAGCCAAGGGCGGCGCGCGGGTGCCGACACTGAAGCTTTCTTT. Its translation is CASSQGRRAGADTEAFF.

The CDR3 is CARSLWTGDQPQHF. CDR3 DNA sequence: TGTGCCAGAAGCCTCTGGACGGGGGATCAGCCCCAGCATTTT. J is TRBJ1-5 and V is TRBV5-3, with D possibly being TRBD1 (5 bases). TRBV5-3 carries the ORF label, with uncertain function. With 4 bases removed from V and 5 bases from J, the gap between germline ends came to 13 bases. The CDR3 has 14 amino acids.

This chain uses TRBV5-1 with TRBJ2-5, with a possible D match to TRBD2 (6 bases). V gave up 0 bases and J gave up 2 bases, with 14 bases separating them. The CDR3 spans 16 residues. Germline loops: CDR1 SGHRS, CDR2 YFSETQ. The CDR3 DNA sequence: TGCGCCAGCAGCTTGGTAGGGGTGGGAGGACAAGAGACCCAGTACTTC. This gives the protein CASSLVGVGGQETQYF.

The gene calls are TRBV14 and TRBJ1-2; 8 bases match TRBD1. The germline gives CDR1 SGHDN, CDR2 FVKESK. The junction had 12 bases not matched to a gene; V was cut back by 4 bases and J by 2 bases. CDR3 size: 17 residues. CDR3 nucleotides: TGTGCCAGCAGCCCTTGGACAGGGACCCACTCAAACTATGGCTACACCTTC. This gives the protein CASSPWTGTHSNYGYTF.

The V and J genes are TRBV5-1 and TRBJ2-1; D unresolved. Germline CDR1 is SGHRS and CDR2 is YFSETQ. The length of the CDR3 is 15 residues. V was cut by 0 bases and J by 10 bases, with 17 bases left in between. The CDR3 loop reads CASSLVPQAGDEQFF. CDR3 nucleotide sequence: TGCGCCAGCAGCTTGGTCCCCCAGGCCGGCGACGAGCAGTTCTTC.

The chain is built from TRBV27 and TRBJ1-5, with TRBD1 matching over 7 bases. This CDR3 has 14 residues. J was trimmed by 7 bases and V by 7 bases; bases with no gene match: 10. The germline V gene encodes CDR1 MNHEY and CDR2 SMNVEV (reference sequence). The CDR3 here is CASKKRTGGQPQHF. The CDR3 DNA is TGTGCCAGCAAGAAGAGGACAGGCGGCCAGCCCCAGCATTTT.

The chain has TRBV15 and TRBJ1-2; unclear D gene. V was cut by 0 bases and J by 4 bases, with 18 bases left in between. The V gene's germline CDR1 is LNHNV and CDR2 YYDKDF (reference sequence). This CDR3 contains 17 residues. The CDR3 nucleotides are TGTGCCACCAGCAGAGACCCCGGACTGCCCGGAGGCTATGGCTACACCTTC. This codes for CATSRDPGLPGGYGYTF.

V gene TRBV12-5 combines with J gene TRBJ2-3; a possible D gene is TRBD1 (5 bases). The CDR3 sequence is 13 residues long. V lost 0 bases, J lost 8 bases, and 9 bases lay in between. The germline V gene encodes CDR1 LGHNT and CDR2 FRNRAP. The CDR3 region is CASGLVGLGTQYF. In DNA, the CDR3 is TGTGCTAGTGGTTTGGTGGGGCTAGGTACGCAGTATTTT. Full variable domain (remainder filled in from reference TRBV12-5 and TRBJ2-3): DARVTQTPRHKVTEMGQEVTMRCQPILGHNTVFWYRQTMMQGLELLAYFRNRAPLDDSGMPKDRFSAEMPDATLATLKIQPSEPRDSAVYFCASGLVGLGTQYFGPGTRLTVL.

The J gene is TRBJ1-4, the V gene TRBV6-5; D perhaps matches TRBD1 (6 bases). The CDR3 consists of 14 residues. Trimming shortened V by 7 bases and J by 7 bases, and 16 bases separated the two germline ends. Germline lookup yields CDR1 MNHEY and CDR2 SVGAGI. The DNA of the CDR3 is TGTGCCAGCACTCAGGGGCCCTACAGTGAAAAACTGTTTTTT. This encodes CASTQGPYSEKLFF.

The DNA for the CDR3 is TGTGCCAGCAGCTTAGGAACAGGGTCTTTGGAAGAGCAGTACTTC. The encoded protein is CASSLGTGSLEEQYF. J is TRBJ2-7 and V is TRBV5-4, with D maybe TRBD1 (6 bases). The CDR3 is 15 residues long. Germline values: CDR1 SGHNT, CDR2 YYREEE (reference sequence). V was trimmed by 2 bases and J by 7 bases, leaving 19 bases between them.

To note about this clone: Other DNA variants within this sample encode the same CDR3. This sequence joins TRBV19 and TRBJ1-5; D is ambiguous. The V end was cut by 2 bases, the J end by 4 bases, with 6 bases between. This CDR3 spans 13 amino acids. Germline V gene sequence: CDR1 LNHDA, CDR2 SQIVND (reference sequence). The CDR3 DNA follows: TGTGCCAGTAGTATAACGGGGAATCAGCCCCAGCATTTT. It translates to CASSITGNQPQHF.

With respect to this clone: In the same sample, other DNA sequences code for this CDR3. The chain uses TRBV3-1 (or the pseudogene TRBV3-2) and TRBJ1-1; TRBD1 might be the D (5 bases). CDR3 size: 13 residues. Trimming took 2 bases from V and 4 from J, leaving 8 bases between them. The germline CDR1 and CDR2 sequences are LGHDT and YNNKEL (reference sequence). CDR3 protein: CASSQQGFTEAFF. CDR3 in DNA: TGTGCCAGCAGCCAACAGGGCTTCACTGAAGCTTTCTTT.

V usage is TRBV5-4 and J usage is TRBJ1-1, with no clear D. CDR1 and CDR2 (germline): SGHNT, YYREEE (reference sequence). Trimming took off 5 bases at V and 1 base at J, with 6 bases between the two ends. This CDR3 spans 12 amino acids. The CDR3 reads CASSTPNTEAFF. For the CDR3, the DNA is TGTGCCAGCAGTACACCGAACACTGAAGCTTTCTTT.

This chain links TRBV19 with TRBJ2-5, with D hard to call. The V end lost 6 bases, the J end lost 3 bases, and 17 bases lay between the germline ends. CDR3 length: 15 residues. Looked up from germline, CDR1 is LNHDA and CDR2 is SQIVND (reference sequence). The CDR3 DNA reads TGTGCCAGTAGACAGACCCCCCAACGAGAAGAGACCCAGTACTTC. Its protein product is CASRQTPQREETQYF.

The chain uses TRBV29-1 and TRBJ1-2; no clear D. Trimming pared 4 bases from V and 4 bases from J, leaving 10 bases between. The CDR3 sequence is 12 residues long. Germline assignment: CDR1 SQVTM and CDR2 ANQGSEA. CDR3 amino acids: CSVGRSGYGYTF. DNA of the CDR3: TGCAGCGTTGGTAGGAGTGGCTATGGCTACACCTTC.

The CDR3 nucleotides are TGTGCTAGTGGCTTCTTGACAGGGAGAGCCAAAAACATTCAGTACTTC. Its protein is CASGFLTGRAKNIQYF. V usage is TRBV12-5 and J usage is TRBJ2-4; 7 positions match TRBD1. The ends lost 6 bases at V and 0 bases at J; junction bases unmatched: 8. The V gene's germline CDR1 is LGHNT and CDR2 FRNRAP. The CDR3 is 16 amino acids.

The chain couples TRBV6-1 to TRBJ1-2, with D perhaps TRBD1 (6 bases). Deletions cut 3 bases from V and 5 bases from J, with 16 bases between. CDR3 length: 15 amino acids. Germline values: CDR1 MNHNS, CDR2 SASEGT. CDR3: CASSEGWGPKYGYTF. As DNA, the CDR3 is TGTGCCAGCAGTGAGGGGTGGGGGCCCAAATATGGCTACACCTTC.

This chain links TRBV2 with TRBJ1-4; tentatively, D is TRBD1 (6 bases). Germline V gives CDR1 SNHLY, CDR2 FYNNEI. V gave up 5 bases and J gave up 8 bases, with 15 bases separating them. The CDR3 contains 14 residues. DNA of the CDR3: TGTGCCAGCAGTCGACAGGAGCTAGGGGAAAAACTGTTTTTT. The encoded protein is CASSRQELGEKLFF.